This passage covers 25 T cell receptor beta chains from one sample sequenced in a study of response to subunit inactivated influenza vaccine. TCRdb analysed the RT-PCR reads with MiXCR anew, one entry per CDR3 protein. The sample has about 700,000 distinct CDR3 sequences, about 14% seen once; the top ten hold roughly 7.6%. The sample was PBMCs from blood, taken 14 to 15 days before vaccination. Every receptor here comes from a man aged 50 to 59 who received an inactivated influenza vaccine.

This clonotype was seen a few times. The chain combines TRBV7-9 with TRBJ1-1; unclear D gene. The CDR3 covers 15 residues. Looked up from germline, CDR1 is SEHNR and CDR2 is FQNEAQ (reference sequence). The V and J ends lost 0 bases and 5 bases respectively, with 13 bases between them. The CDR3 is CASSLAIRVGTEAFF. The CDR3 nucleotides are TGTGCCAGCAGCTTAGCCATCCGGGTGGGGACTGAAGCTTTCTTT.

This rearrangement joins TRBV6-2 or TRBV6-3 to TRBJ2-5, with 7 bases fitting TRBD2. The trim removed 0 bases at V and 5 bases at J, leaving 6 bases unmatched. CDR1 and CDR2 from the germline V gene are MNHEY and SVGEGT. The length of the CDR3 is 15 residues. The CDR3 nucleotides are TGTGCCAGCAGTTACTCCGGACTAGATTTGGAGACCCAGTACTTC. Protein product: CASSYSGLDLETQYF.

This clonotype was detected only a few times. The chain combines TRBV7-9 with TRBJ1-4; a weak D match, TRBD1 (6 bases). V lost 8 bases and J 5 bases, leaving 15 bases between the germline ends. The CDR3 has 14 residues. CDR1 is SEHNR and CDR2 is FQNEAQ in the germline V gene (reference sequence). The CDR3 loop is CASASGTRNEKLFF. The CDR3 DNA follows: TGTGCCAGCGCCTCCGGGACACGGAATGAAAAACTGTTTTTT.

This clonotype was seen more than once but under ten times. The chain is built from TRBV5-4 and TRBJ2-3, with unresolved D. CDR3 size: 13 residues. Trimming removed 3 bases at V and 5 bases at J, with 10 bases between. From germline, CDR1 is SGHNT and CDR2 YYREEE (reference sequence). The CDR3 DNA sequence: TGTGCCAGCAGCTCGCCCGCACAAGATACGCAGTATTTT. This codes for CASSSPAQDTQYF.

The chain combines TRBV9 with TRBJ2-5, with D unclear. The CDR3 covers 15 residues. Trimming stripped 3 bases from V and 0 bases from J, with 12 bases between. Germline assignment: CDR1 SGDLS and CDR2 YYNGEE. Written as DNA, the CDR3 is TGTGCCAGCAGCGCCGGCTATGGGTACCAAGAGACCCAGTACTTC. As protein: CASSAGYGYQETQYF.

The chain links TRBV7-9 to TRBJ2-3, with D perhaps assigned TRBD1 or TRBD2 (5 bases each). V lost 5 bases, J lost 4 bases, and 16 bases lay in between. The germline CDR1 and CDR2 sequences are SEHNR and FQNEAQ (reference sequence). The CDR3 covers 15 residues. In nucleotides, the CDR3 is TGTGCCAGCAGCGGGGATGGACGGGGCCCAGATACGCAGTATTTT. Amino acids: CASSGDGRGPDTQYF.

Many counts were recorded for this clonotype. The V gene is TRBV12-3 or TRBV12-4, the J gene TRBJ2-5; D may match TRBD1 or TRBD2 (5 bases each). CDR3 size: 14 residues. The V end was cut by 3 bases, the J end by 2 bases, with 10 bases between. The DNA for the CDR3 is TGTGCCAGCAGTTTTTCGGGACCTCAAGAGACCCAGTACTTC. It codes for CASSFSGPQETQYF.

The DNA for the CDR3 is TGTGCCAGCAGCCAGTCCGACTGGGGTACGCAGTATTTT. Its translation is CASSQSDWGTQYF. The chain joins TRBV7-7 to TRBJ2-3, with unresolved D. The CDR3 runs to 13 residues. The germline gives CDR1 SSHAT, CDR2 FNYEAQ (reference sequence). Trimming removed 5 bases at V and 8 bases at J, with 14 bases between.

There are a few counts of this clonotype. The genes are TRBV9 and TRBJ2-7; the D call may be TRBD1 or TRBD2 (6 bases each). V shed 7 bases and J shed 6 bases, with 11 bases lying between them. The V gene's germline CDR1 is SGDLS and CDR2 YYNGEE. This CDR3 comprises 11 residues. The CDR3 sequence is CASGGGGEQYF. CDR3 bases: TGTGCCAGCGGAGGGGGTGGCGAGCAGTACTTC.

This clonotype was detected many times. The V gene is TRBV20-1, the J gene TRBJ2-7; TRBD1 matches at 9 bases. This CDR3 is 13 amino acids long. CDR1 is DFQATT and CDR2 is SNEGSKA in the germline V gene (reference sequence). The V and J ends lost 3 bases and 4 bases, in that order; junction bases with no gene match: 4. The CDR3 is CSARADRGYEQYF. DNA of the CDR3: TGCAGTGCTAGGGCGGACAGGGGTTACGAGCAGTACTTC.

This clonotype was observed at least ten times. This chain joins TRBV12-3 or TRBV12-4 and TRBJ1-1, with D possibly being TRBD1 (6 bases). CDR3 length equals 13 residues. With 7 bases removed from V and 0 bases from J, the gap between germline ends came to 9 bases. CDR3 nucleotides: TGTGCCAGCACCAGACAGGTGAACACTGAAGCTTTCTTT. Translation gives CASTRQVNTEAFF.

This chain joins TRBV7-9 and TRBJ1-1; TRBD1 matches at 7 bases. In germline, CDR1 is SEHNR, CDR2 FQNEAQ (reference sequence). This CDR3 comprises 14 residues. The V segment lost 2 bases and the J segment 5 bases; nucleotides outside the gene matches: 5. CDR3 residues: CASSLSQGGTEAFF. The CDR3, as DNA: TGTGCCAGCAGCTTAAGCCAGGGGGGAACTGAAGCTTTCTTT.

This clonotype occurred a few times. This chain joins TRBV9 and TRBJ2-3, with D perhaps TRBD2 (6 bases). Germline V gene lookup returns CDR1 SGDLS and CDR2 YYNGEE. This CDR3 has 16 amino acids. The V end was cut by 0 bases, the J end by 0 bases, with 11 bases between. The CDR3 nucleotides are TGTGCCAGCAGCGTAGACAGCGGGCGGAGCACAGATACGCAGTATTTT. This encodes CASSVDSGRSTDTQYF.

The J gene is TRBJ2-3, the V gene TRBV2; the match to TRBD2 covers 7 bases. CDR3 size: 14 residues. V trimming: 11 bases; J trimming: 2 bases; junction bases outside the gene matches: 10. Germline V gene sequence: CDR1 SNHLY, CDR2 FYNNEI. CDR3 sequence reads: CAARGLPNTDTQYF. The CDR3 coding sequence is TGTGCCGCGAGGGGACTACCAAACACAGATACGCAGTATTTT.

The chain recombines TRBV2 with TRBJ1-1, with TRBD1 matching 8 bases. The CDR3 is made up of 15 amino acids. V dropped 6 bases and J dropped 5; count of bases not matched to a gene: 11. Germline CDR1 and CDR2: SNHLY and FYNNEI. The CDR3 spells CASRLLQGGSTEAFF. CDR3 nucleotides: TGTGCCAGCAGGTTACTACAGGGGGGGAGTACTGAAGCTTTCTTT.

This clonotype was seen only a few times. The CDR3 nucleotides are TGTGCCAGCAGCAGGTCAGGTACAGGCGGGGAGCTGTTTTTT. It translates to CASSRSGTGGELFF. The gene calls are TRBV9 and TRBJ2-2; possibly TRBD1 for D (5 bases). Germline V lookup: CDR1 SGDLS, CDR2 YYNGEE. This CDR3 contains 14 residues. The V end lost 4 bases, the J end lost 7 bases, and 14 bases lay between the germline ends.

CDR3 in DNA: TGTGCCAGCAGTTACCCACAGGGAGTGAACACTGAAGCTTTCTTT. As protein: CASSYPQGVNTEAFF. V gene TRBV6-2 or TRBV6-3 combines with J gene TRBJ1-1, with D tentatively TRBD1 (6 bases). The CDR3 has 15 amino acids. Germline V gene data show CDR1 as MNHEY and CDR2 as SVGEGT. V dropped 2 bases and J dropped 0 bases, with 10 bases sitting between them.

This clonotype showed up many times. The chain recombines TRBV20-1 with TRBJ1-6; maybe TRBD1 (6 bases). The length of the CDR3 is 17 residues. Germline CDR1 is DFQATT and CDR2 is SNEGSKA (reference sequence). V dropped 0 bases and J dropped 2 bases, with 14 bases sitting between them. Written as DNA, the CDR3 is TGCAGTGCTAGAGAGGGCCAAACAGGGACCTATAATTCACCCCTCCACTTT. Amino acid sequence: CSAREGQTGTYNSPLHF.

This clonotype was counted a few times. The chain links TRBV12-3 or TRBV12-4 to TRBJ1-2; no reliable D call. CDR3 length: 14 amino acids. Trimming shortened V by 7 bases and J by 2 bases, and 14 bases separated the two germline ends. The CDR3 is CASTPTLVNYGYTF. Written as DNA, the CDR3 is TGTGCCAGCACCCCTACGTTGGTGAACTATGGCTACACCTTC.

This clonotype was detected only a few times. The CDR3 sequence: CASSLTTGGYGYTF. CDR3 coding DNA: TGTGCCAGCTCACTAACGACAGGGGGCTATGGCTACACCTTC. The chain couples TRBV18 to TRBJ1-2, with TRBD1 matching 9 bases. The V and J ends lost 4 bases and 4 bases, in that order; junction bases with no gene match: 4. The CDR3 is made up of 14 amino acids. The germline V gene has CDR1 KGHSH and CDR2 LQKENI.

This clonotype has only a few counts. This chain connects TRBV7-2 to TRBJ2-7, with 8 bases fitting TRBD2. The germline V gene has CDR1 SGHTA and CDR2 FQGNSA. V lost 5 bases, J lost 0 bases, and 3 bases stayed unmatched. The CDR3 is 14 amino acids. CDR3 in amino acids: CASSVSGTSYEQYF. The CDR3 DNA reads as TGTGCCAGCAGCGTTAGCGGGACCTCCTACGAGCAGTACTTC.

This chain joins TRBV6-1 and TRBJ1-6; 7 bases are shared with TRBD1. The CDR3 consists of 13 residues. J was trimmed by 8 bases and V by 6 bases; bases with no gene match: 4. CDR1 and CDR2 from the germline V gene are MNHNS and SASEGT. The CDR3 is CASRQGSDSPLHF. CDR3 coding DNA: TGTGCCAGCAGACAGGGGTCGGATTCACCCCTCCACTTT.

The J gene is TRBJ2-1, the V gene TRBV11-3; the match to TRBD1 covers 7 bases. The CDR3 covers 15 residues. Germline trimming cut 5 bases from V and 8 bases from J; bases unmatched to any gene: 12. Germline V gene sequence: CDR1 SGHNT, CDR2 YENEEA. The CDR3 DNA reads as TGTGCCAGCAGCCTGACAGGGTCTACCATGGATGAGCAGTTCTTC. Translated: CASSLTGSTMDEQFF.

A few counts support this clonotype. The chain couples TRBV10-3 to TRBJ1-5; D may be TRBD1 (6 bases). This CDR3 has 13 amino acids. Trimming shortened V by 5 bases and J by 6 bases, and 11 bases separated the two germline ends. CDR1 and CDR2 from the germline V gene are ENHRY and SYGVKD. CDR3 region: CAISPGVGQPQHF. The CDR3 DNA sequence: TGTGCCATCAGTCCAGGGGTCGGTCAGCCCCAGCATTTT.

This clonotype was counted at least ten times. The chain joins TRBV6-6 to TRBJ2-1, with a weak D call TRBD2 (7 bases). This CDR3 is 13 amino acids long. V lost 4 bases, J lost 10 bases, and 14 bases lay in between. Germline V CDR1 and CDR2: MNHNY, SVGAGI (reference sequence). CDR3 residues: CASSSVQGGEQFF. CDR3 bases: TGTGCCAGCAGTTCTGTACAGGGAGGGGAGCAGTTCTTC.